These T cell receptor beta chains were read from a single sample in a study of PD-L1 blockade in urothelial cancer. Generated by immunoSEQ multiplex PCR, the TCRdb table keeps only in-frame clones and is missing some. This sample has about 35,000 clones, with just over 35% found just once. This specimen consisted of tumor tissue, obtained before atezolizumab (anti-PD-L1) treatment. These receptors were obtained from a man between 60 and 75 years old with urothelial cancer. The CDR3 runs from the conserved cysteine through the conserved F or W. The D gene is left open where the match is weak. Expanded clones are given a class, and other clones once, few, many or no size at all.

TRBD2 | few | TRBJ2-5 | TRBV6-8 | CAISGAGGSQETQYF | TGTGCCATCAGTGGGGCGGGGGGTTCACAAGAGACCCAGTACTTC
- | many | TRBJ1-3 | TRBV4-1 | CASSERTGTRISGNTIYF | TGCGCCAGCAGCGAAAGAACCGGGACCCGTATCTCTGGAAACACCATATATTTT
- | - | TRBJ1-2 | TRBV25-1 | CASSDYDSYGYTF | TGTGCCAGCAGTGATTACGACAGCTATGGCTACACCTTC
- | - | TRBJ1-3 | TRBV28 | CASSPPGVSSGNTIYF | TGTGCCAGCAGTCCGCCCGGGGTCAGCTCTGGAAACACCATATATTTT
- | - | TRBJ2-2 | TRBV28 | CASTPDKLNTGELFF | TGTGCCAGCACCCCGGACAAGTTGAACACCGGGGAGCTGTTTTTT
- | few | TRBJ2-7 | TRBV6-8 | CASSYRQGTNYYEQYF | TGTGCCAGCAGTTACCGGCAGGGGACCAACTACTACGAGCAGTACTTC
TRBD1 | few | TRBJ2-3 | TRBV9 | CASSPQGQGTDTQYF | TGTGCCAGCAGCCCCCAGGGACAGGGAACAGATACGCAGTATTTT
TRBD1 | - | TRBJ1-1 | TRBV28 | CASSSRGRGMNTEAFF | TGTGCCAGCAGTTCGAGGGGCAGGGGGATGAACACTGAAGCTTTCTTT
TRBD1 | - | TRBJ2-2 | TRBV19 | CASLTNRGFTGELFF | TGTGCCAGTCTCACTAACAGGGGGTTCACCGGGGAGCTGTTTTTT
- | - | TRBJ2-5 | TRBV5-1 | CASSLGPTMEQETQYF | TGCGCCAGCAGCTTGGGACCGACTATGGAACAAGAGACCCAGTACTTC
- | many | TRBJ2-2 | TRBV11-3 | CASSSTPNTGELFF | TGTGCCAGCAGTTCGACACCGAACACCGGGGAGCTGTTTTTT
TRBD1 | - | TRBJ1-1 | TRBV18 | CASCPEGAAEAFF | TGTGCCAGCTGCCCGGAGGGGGCAGCTGAAGCTTTCTTT
TRBD2 | once | TRBJ2-2 | TRBV19 | CASSIPSGGWTGELFF | TGTGCCAGTAGTATCCCCTCCGGGGGGTGGACCGGGGAGCTGTTTTTT
- | - | TRBJ2-2 | TRBV5-1 | CASSLVLSVSNTGELFF | TGCGCCAGCAGCTTGGTACTGAGCGTATCGAACACCGGGGAGCTGTTTTTT
- | - | TRBJ1-4 | TRBV5-1 | CASSINRATNEKLFF | TGCGCCAGCAGTATCAACAGGGCAACTAATGAAAAACTGTTTTTT
TRBD2 | many | TRBJ2-1 | TRBV9 | CASSVALGGSYNEQFF | TGTGCCAGCAGCGTAGCTTTGGGGGGGTCCTACAATGAGCAGTTCTTC
TRBD2 | - | TRBJ2-1 | TRBV10-1 | CASSEYGLAGGHEQFF | TGCGCCAGCAGTGAGTATGGACTAGCGGGAGGGCATGAGCAGTTCTTC
- | - | TRBJ1-2 | TRBV25-1 | CASSSRDNYGYTF | TGTGCCAGCAGTAGCCGGGACAACTATGGCTACACCTTC
TRBD1 | once | TRBJ2-1 | TRBV28 | CASRSGTDYNEQFF | TGTGCCAGCAGATCCGGGACAGACTACAATGAGCAGTTCTTC
- | - | TRBJ2-7 | TRBV19 | CASSIATGNYEQYF | TGTGCCAGTAGTATAGCTACAGGTAACTACGAGCAGTACTTC
TRBD2 | many | TRBJ2-3 | TRBV11-3 | CASSSGLAGGTDTQYF | TGTGCCAGCAGCTCGGGACTAGCGGGGGGCACAGATACGCAGTATTTT
- | - | TRBJ1-3 | TRBV11-3 | CASSAVPEGNTIYF | TGTGCCAGCAGCGCCGTCCCAGAGGGAAACACCATATATTTT
TRBD2 | medium-sized | TRBJ2-1 | TRBV5-1 | CASSLEVAGRNEQFF | TGCGCCAGCAGCTTGGAGGTAGCGGGACGTAATGAGCAGTTCTTC
- | - | TRBJ1-1 | TRBV28 | CASSYVGKGVHEAFF | TGTGCCAGCAGCTATGTAGGGAAGGGGGTTCATGAAGCTTTCTTT
- | once | TRBJ1-3 | TRBV19 | CASGVGRTSGNTIYF | TGTGCCAGTGGGGTAGGGAGGACTTCTGGAAACACCATATATTTT
- | - | TRBJ1-1 | TRBV28 | CASSLDIRAEAFF | TGTGCCAGCAGTTTGGACATCAGGGCTGAAGCTTTCTTT
- | few | TRBJ1-5 | TRBV14 | CASSPQENQPQHF | TGTGCCAGCAGTCCACAGGAAAATCAGCCCCAGCATTTT
- | once | TRBJ2-1 | TRBV18 | CASSPTGAYNEQFF | TGTGCCAGCTCACCAACGGGGGCCTACAATGAGCAGTTCTTC
- | - | TRBJ2-2 | TRBV9 | CASSVTGLNTGELFF | TGTGCCAGCAGCGTAACAGGGTTGAACACCGGGGAGCTGTTTTTT
- | medium-sized | TRBJ2-3 | TRBV5-1 | CASRPEGGGPPAQYF | TGCGCCAGCAGACCGGAGGGCGGGGGCCCGCCGGCGCAGTATTTT
TRBD1 | - | TRBJ1-3 | TRBV30 | CAWSPQMQDRGNTIYF | TGTGCCTGGAGTCCTCAAATGCAGGACAGGGGGAACACCATATATTTT
TRBD1 | few | TRBJ1-5 | TRBV19 | CASTEGRDSQTYSNQPQHF | TGTGCCAGTACCGAGGGCCGGGACAGCCAAACATATAGCAATCAGCCCCAGCATTTT
- | - | TRBJ1-2 | TRBV4-1 | CASSQDRNNYGYTF | TGCGCCAGCAGCCAGGACAGAAATAACTATGGCTACACCTTC
- | few | TRBJ2-7 | TRBV4-1 | CASSQAPGGTYEQYF | TGCGCCAGCAGCCAAGCGCCGGGGGGCACCTACGAGCAGTACTTC
TRBD2 | - | TRBJ2-3 | TRBV6-8 | CASHRAGGDDTQYF | TGTGCCAGCCACCGAGCGGGAGGGGACGATACGCAGTATTTT
- | - | TRBJ1-4 | TRBV30 | CAWRKDGKLFF | TGTGCCTGGAGGAAGGACGGAAAACTGTTTTTT
- | few | TRBJ2-7 | TRBV6-7 | CASSEGDFRYEQYF | TGTGCCAGCAGTGAAGGCGACTTCCGCTACGAGCAGTACTTC
- | few | TRBJ1-2 | TRBV25-1 | CASSAQGLLYTF | TGTGCCAGCAGTGCCCAGGGACTTCTTTACACCTTC
- | few | TRBJ2-6 | TRBV6-8 | CASSNTYSRGPNVLTF | TGTGCCAGCAGCAATACATACAGTCGGGGGCCCAACGTCCTGACTTTC
- | - | TRBJ1-3 | TRBV18 | CASSPPEGIAGNTIYF | TGTGCCAGCTCACCACCGGAGGGTATCGCCGGAAACACCATATATTTT
- | few | TRBJ2-1 | TRBV6-8 | CASSLLGQGGNEQFF | TGTGCCAGCAGTCTACTCGGTCAGGGTGGGAATGAGCAGTTCTTC
TRBD1 | many | TRBJ1-1 | TRBV10-3 | CAISEGQGFTEAFF | TGTGCCATCAGTGAGGGACAGGGGTTCACTGAAGCTTTCTTT
TRBD1 | - | TRBJ2-7 | TRBV6-8 | CASRKTGYYEQYF | TGTGCCAGCAGGAAGACAGGGTACTACGAGCAGTACTTC
- | - | TRBJ1-1 | TRBV29-1 | CSVVRGDTEAFF | TGCAGCGTTGTTAGGGGTGACACTGAAGCTTTCTTT
- | - | TRBJ2-3 | TRBV19 | CASSPSTDTQYF | TGTGCCAGTAGTCCTAGCACAGATACGCAGTATTTT
TRBD1 | - | TRBJ2-1 | TRBV29-1 | CSVVGTGLSNEQFF | TGCAGCGTTGTGGGGACAGGGCTCTCCAATGAGCAGTTCTTC
- | - | TRBJ2-5 | TRBV18 | CASSPGLQETQYF | TGTGCCAGCTCACCGGGCCTCCAAGAGACCCAGTACTTC
- | - | TRBJ1-2 | TRBV18 | CASSQPDRGHGYTF | TGTGCCAGCTCACAACCGGACCGGGGGCATGGCTACACCTTC
- | - | TRBJ2-1 | TRBV19 | CASSKGRSRGERYNEQFF | TGTGCCAGTAGTAAAGGACGATCCAGGGGCGAGAGATACAATGAGCAGTTCTTC
- | - | TRBJ1-3 | TRBV30 | CAYFFNSGNTIYF | TGTGCCTACTTTTTTAACTCTGGAAACACCATATATTTT
- | few | TRBJ2-3 | TRBV23-1 | CASKGGRFDTQYF | TGCGCCAGCAAAGGAGGGAGGTTTGATACGCAGTATTTT
TRBD2 | many | TRBJ2-3 | TRBV6-8 | CASSANPPRLASTDTQYF | TGTGCCAGCAGCGCGAACCCGCCTCGACTAGCGAGCACAGATACGCAGTATTTT
- | few | TRBJ1-5 | TRBV9 | CASSVGQDMGQPQHF | TGTGCCAGCAGCGTAGGACAGGATATGGGTCAGCCCCAGCATTTT
TRBD2 | - | TRBJ2-5 | TRBV29-1 | CSVDSTSGYQETQYF | TGCAGCGTTGACTCGACTAGCGGGTACCAAGAGACCCAGTACTTC
- | - | TRBJ1-5 | TRBV18 | CASSPQGGDQPQHF | TGTGCCAGCTCACCACAGGGAGGGGATCAGCCCCAGCATTTT
TRBD2 | - | TRBJ2-1 | TRBV19 | CASSIGGRSADEQFF | TGTGCCAGTAGTATAGGCGGGAGGAGTGCGGATGAGCAGTTCTTC
- | few | TRBJ1-1 | TRBV9 | CASSVEEGSTEAFF | TGTGCCAGCAGCGTAGAGGAAGGAAGCACTGAAGCTTTCTTT
TRBD1 | - | TRBJ1-5 | TRBV19 | CASRWTGGTQPQHF | TGTGCCAGTAGGTGGACAGGGGGAACTCAGCCCCAGCATTTT
TRBD1 | many | TRBJ1-1 | TRBV6-8 | CASRVQGAGNTEAFF | TGTGCCAGCAGGGTACAGGGGGCCGGGAACACTGAAGCTTTCTTT